The 5 T cell receptor beta chains below were found in one sample sequenced in a study of STAT5B mutations in CD4+ large granular lymphocyte leukemia. The repertoire was sequenced with immunoSEQ multiplex PCR; TCRdb's copy has only in-frame clones and lacks some. The profile shows tens of thousands of clones, approximately 90% of them singletons. Specimen: CD4+ T cells from blood buffy coats. Receptors were obtained from a human donor in good health.

This chain uses TRBV5-6 with TRBJ2-1, with D hard to call. The CDR3 consists of 12 residues. With 5 bases removed from V and 3 bases from J, the gap between germline ends came to 6 bases. Germline CDR1 is SGHDT and CDR2 is YYEEEE. CDR3: CASSLRYNEQFF. The CDR3 nucleotides are TGTGCCAGCAGTCTCCGCTACAATGAGCAGTTCTTC.

In regard to this clone: One end of the junction is discordant with germline, which a read error may explain. This sequence joins TRBV7-9 and TRBJ2-2; maybe TRBD1 (6 bases). The length of the CDR3 is 13 residues. Germline V gives CDR1 SEHNR, CDR2 FQNEAQ (reference sequence). The DNA of the CDR3 is TGTGCCAGCAACTTACAGGGTACCGGGGAGCTGTTTTTT. Protein product: CASNLQGTGELFF.

The J gene is TRBJ1-2, the V gene TRBV5-4; possible D gene TRBD1, 6 bases. Trimming shortened V by 4 bases and J by 4 bases, and 17 bases separated the two germline ends. Germline loops: CDR1 SGHNT, CDR2 YYREEE (reference sequence). The CDR3 length is 15 residues. CDR3: CASSPPTGTIYGYTF. The CDR3, as DNA: TGTGCCAGCAGCCCTCCAACCGGGACAATCTATGGCTACACCTTC.

This clone was seen more than once but under ten times. The V gene is TRBV7-9, the J gene TRBJ1-2, with D unclear. This CDR3 has 15 amino acids. Trimming removed 5 bases from V and 4 bases from J, with 17 bases in between. Germline V gene lookup returns CDR1 SEHNR and CDR2 FQNEAQ (reference sequence). As DNA, the CDR3 is TGTGCCAGCAGCACAATGGGGTCCCCTGGCTATGGCTACACCTTC. Translating gives CASSTMGSPGYGYTF.

The chain carries TRBV28 and TRBJ1-2, with D perhaps TRBD1 (5 bases). V lost 10 bases, J lost 3 bases, and 12 bases lay in between. CDR1 MDHEN and CDR2 SYDVKM come from the germline V gene. This CDR3 has 12 amino acids. DNA of the CDR3: TGTGCCACCCAGAGGGGAGACTATGGCTACACCTTC. Encoded protein: CATQRGDYGYTF.